The 29 T cell receptor beta chains presented below share a single source sample, sequenced in a study of T cells in Graves' hyperthyroidism and ophthalmopathy. Regions amplified from RNA transcripts were the TCR beta CDR3 regions. A set of HTBI primers served as the primers for a first-round RT-PCR of the TCR CDR3. A single record per CDR3 protein comes from TCRdb applying MiXCR to the multiplex PCR reads. This sample has 600,000 to 800,000 distinct CDR3 sequences, with about 35% found just once. The sample was blood. The receptor source for this set is a woman aged 40 to 49 with Graves' hyperthyroidism.

This chain joins TRBV7-2 and TRBJ2-6; tentative D call: TRBD2 (5 bases). V gave up 5 bases and J gave up 0 bases, with 14 bases separating them. The CDR3 runs to 17 residues. CDR1 and CDR2 from the germline V gene are SGHTA and FQGNSA. The CDR3 region has the DNA TGTGCCAGCAGCCCCCCGACGGGAAGCTCTGGGGCCAACGTCCTGACTTTC. The encoded protein is CASSPPTGSSGANVLTF. The complete variable domain, with remaining parts taken from reference TRBV7-2 and TRBJ2-6, reads GAGVSQSPSNKVTEKGKDVELRCDPISGHTALYWYRQSLGQGLEFLIYFQGNSAPDKSGLPSDRFSAERTGGSVSTLTIQRTQQEDSAVYLCASSPPTGSSGANVLTFGAGSRLTVL.

The table lists this clonotype with a count of one. The chain combines TRBV25-1 with TRBJ1-2; 8 bases agree with TRBD1. CDR1 and CDR2 (germline): MGHDK, SYGVNS. Losses at the gene ends were 6 bases for V and 8 bases for J; bases not matched to a gene: 14. CDR3 size: 15 residues. As DNA, the CDR3 is TGTGCCAGCAGCCAAGCCACAGGGGGGGAGAGGGGCTACACCTTC. Translation gives CASSQATGGERGYTF.

This clonotype was observed a handful of times. This chain connects TRBV10-3 to TRBJ1-2; 12 bases match TRBD1. This CDR3 region has 15 residues. Germline-derived CDR1 and CDR2 are ENHRY and SYGVKD. Germline trimming cut 10 bases from V and 4 bases from J; bases unmatched to any gene: 10. The chain's CDR3 is CASGTGGEKSYGYTF. CDR3 DNA sequence: TGTGCCAGCGGGACAGGGGGCGAGAAGTCCTATGGCTACACCTTC.

The gene calls are TRBV6-5 and TRBJ1-2, with D uncertain. CDR3 length: 14 amino acids. V lost 2 bases and J 5 bases, leaving 12 bases between the germline ends. The germline V gene encodes CDR1 MNHEY and CDR2 SVGAGI. CDR3 nucleotides: TGTGCCAGCAGTTACGGAGGAACTGGATATGGCTACACCTTC. This translates into CASSYGGTGYGYTF.

On this clonotype itself: One junction end does not reproduce the germline sequence, and a read error may be involved. The chain recombines TRBV4-1 with TRBJ2-6; tentatively, D is TRBD2 (5 bases). This CDR3 is 16 amino acids long. The germline CDR1 and CDR2 sequences are MGHRA and YSYEKL. The CDR3 loop reads CASSQVEGSGANVLTF. In nucleotides, the CDR3 is TGTGCCAGCAGCCAAGTCGAGGGCTCTGGGGCCAACGTCCTGACTTTC.

The table lists this clonotype with many counts. The V and J genes are TRBV7-6 and TRBJ1-1; no firm D call. This CDR3 has 17 residues. Looked up from germline, CDR1 is SGHVS and CDR2 is FNYEAQ. The ends were cut back, 5 bases at V and 0 bases at J, with 19 bases in the middle. The CDR3 loop is CASSRWGGQSLNTEAFF. The CDR3 bases are TGTGCCAGCAGCCGCTGGGGAGGCCAGTCCCTGAACACTGAAGCTTTCTTT.

This clonotype was observed at least ten times. The chain combines TRBV2 with TRBJ2-2; 8 nucleotides match TRBD2. The germline CDR1 and CDR2 sequences are SNHLY and FYNNEI. Trimming at V came to 5 bases and at J to 6 bases, leaving 8 bases not matched to a gene. This CDR3 comprises 15 residues. The CDR3 DNA sequence: TGTGCCAGCAGTAGGACTAGCTGGGAAGCCGGGGAGCTGTTTTTT. Translating it yields CASSRTSWEAGELFF.

There are many counts of this clonotype. The chain links TRBV20-1 to TRBJ1-3; D perhaps matches TRBD1 (5 bases). Germline V gene lookup returns CDR1 DFQATT and CDR2 SNEGSKA (reference sequence). Trimming took 1 base from V and 2 from J, leaving 12 bases between them. The CDR3 spans 15 residues. The CDR3 DNA is TGCAGTGCTAGAGGGCCAGGGAGGACTGGAAACACCATATATTTT. It encodes CSARGPGRTGNTIYF.

The table lists this clonotype with a few counts. The chain recombines TRBV19 with TRBJ1-1, with D perhaps TRBD1 (6 bases). From germline, CDR1 is LNHDA and CDR2 SQIVND (reference sequence). Trimming removed 0 bases at V and 0 bases at J, with 11 bases between. This CDR3 is 16 amino acids long. CDR3 loop: CASSIDSDRLNTEAFF. In DNA form, the CDR3 reads TGTGCCAGTAGTATAGACTCGGACAGATTGAACACTGAAGCTTTCTTT.

This chain connects TRBV11-2 to TRBJ2-5; D is possibly TRBD1 (6 bases). The CDR3 runs to 20 residues. Trimming took 3 bases from V and 9 from J, leaving 35 bases between them. Germline V gene data show CDR1 as SGHAT and CDR2 as FQNNGV. The CDR3 sequence: CASSLNVTGTHRALEQPQYF. Here the CDR3 DNA reads TGTGCCAGCAGCTTGAATGTCACGGGGACACACCGAGCCCTCGAGCAGCCCCAGTACTTC.

This clonotype was counted at least ten times. This rearrangement joins TRBV29-1 to TRBJ2-7; D is unresolved. There are 12 residues in the CDR3. Germline CDR1 and CDR2: SQVTM and ANQGSEA. V gave up 4 bases and J gave up 6 bases, with 13 bases separating them. The CDR3 is CSVALVMSEQYF. The CDR3 region has the DNA TGCAGCGTTGCTCTAGTTATGAGCGAGCAGTACTTC.

This clonotype was seen a handful of times. The chain couples TRBV11-3 to TRBJ1-4, with D possibly matching TRBD1 (5 bases). Germline CDR1 SGHNT, CDR2 YENEEA. CDR3 length: 15 amino acids. Between the trimmed V and J ends, which lost 4 bases and 4 bases, there was a span of 13 bases. CDR3 nucleotide sequence: TGTGCCAGCAGCTCTTGGGGGGAGATTAATGAAAAACTGTTTTTT. The encoded protein is CASSSWGEINEKLFF.

The table lists this clonotype with many counts. The rearrangement joins TRBV2 to TRBJ2-7, with unresolved D. Germline V lookup: CDR1 SNHLY, CDR2 FYNNEI. CDR3 length: 15 residues. Trimming removed 0 bases from V and 2 bases from J, with 11 bases in between. The CDR3 loop reads CASSEALTNPYEQYF. In nucleotides, the CDR3 is TGTGCCAGCAGTGAAGCGCTAACAAACCCCTACGAGCAGTACTTC.

The chain employs TRBV7-9 and TRBJ1-4, with D unresolved. V was trimmed by 2 bases and J by 0 bases, leaving 7 bases between them. CDR1 SEHNR and CDR2 FQNEAQ come from the germline V gene (reference sequence). The CDR3 length is 15 residues. For the CDR3, the DNA is TGTGCCAGCAGCTTACAGAGTGCAACTAATGAAAAACTGTTTTTT. This sequence encodes CASSLQSATNEKLFF.

This chain uses TRBV20-1 with TRBJ1-2; D unresolved. The germline V and J ends were trimmed by 7 bases and 3 bases, with 15 bases remaining between them. This CDR3 is 13 amino acids long. Germline CDR1 and CDR2: DFQATT and SNEGSKA (reference sequence). As DNA, the CDR3 is TGCAGTGAAACGGACGCGATTCACTATGGCTACACCTTC. Protein product: CSETDAIHYGYTF.

This clonotype was observed at least ten times. The J gene is TRBJ2-7, the V gene TRBV7-9, with TRBD1 matching over 9 bases. CDR3 length: 12 residues. Germline values: CDR1 SEHNR, CDR2 FQNEAQ (reference sequence). With 6 bases clipped from V and 6 bases from J, the junction kept 3 bases outside the gene matches. The CDR3 nucleotides read TGTGCCAGCAGGGGACAGGGCCTCGAGCAGTACTTC. Translating gives CASRGQGLEQYF. The whole variable domain, filled in from reference TRBV7-9 and TRBJ2-7, reads DTGVSQNPRHKITKRGQNVTFRCDPISEHNRLYWYRQTLGQGPEFLTYFQNEAQLEKSRLLSDRFSAERPKGSFSTLEIQRTEQGDSAMYLCASRGQGLEQYFGPGTRLTVT.

Only one count was recorded for this clonotype. The chain joins TRBV15 to TRBJ1-5; D is undetermined. The CDR3 covers 12 residues. Germline V gene sequence: CDR1 LNHNV, CDR2 YYDKDF (reference sequence). Trimming took 0 bases from V and 9 from J, leaving 6 bases between them. CDR3 residues: CATSRDSSPQHF. The CDR3 DNA reads as TGTGCCACCAGCAGAGACAGCTCGCCCCAGCATTTT.

V gene TRBV6-5 combines with J gene TRBJ2-3, with D tentatively TRBD1 or TRBD2 (5 bases each). The CDR3 runs to 16 residues. V was shortened by 2 bases and J by 0 bases, with 12 bases between the two germline ends. CDR1 MNHEY and CDR2 SVGAGI come from the germline V gene. CDR3 in DNA: TGTGCCAGCAGTTACGCGCAGGGCGGGAGCACAGATACGCAGTATTTT. It yields the protein CASSYAQGGSTDTQYF.

This chain joins TRBV6-5 and TRBJ1-2; D possibly corresponds to TRBD1 (6 bases). The CDR3 is 15 amino acids. Germline values: CDR1 MNHEY, CDR2 SVGAGI. The V and J ends lost 6 bases and 6 bases respectively, with 20 bases between them. In DNA form, the CDR3 reads TGTGCCAGCAGCTATACTATCGGGGGCGTCGATGGCTACACCTTC. Its translation: CASSYTIGGVDGYTF.

Points on this clonotype: At one of its ends the junction is not consistent with the germline gene, which may arise from a read error. The chain carries TRBV10-3 and TRBJ2-2, with a tentative D call TRBD2 (5 bases). The length of the CDR3 is 12 residues. Germline V gene data show CDR1 as ENHRY and CDR2 as SYGVKD. CDR3 sequence reads: CASSVRDGELFF. CDR3 in DNA: TGTGCCAGCAGTGTACGGGACGGGGAGCTGTTTTTT.

As DNA, the CDR3 is TGTGCCACCAGCAGATACGCCGGGACTAGCGGGAGGCCCCAGCATTTT. Protein: CATSRYAGTSGRPQHF. V is TRBV15 and J is TRBJ1-5; D may be TRBD1 (5 bases). This CDR3 is built from 16 residues. V gave up 2 bases and J gave up 9 bases, with 20 bases separating them. CDR1 and CDR2 from the germline V gene are LNHNV and YYDKDF (reference sequence).

Ten or more counts support this clonotype. The chain combines TRBV5-1 with TRBJ1-1; tentative D call: TRBD1 (5 bases). Trimming took 1 base from V and 0 from J, leaving 16 bases between them. From germline, CDR1 is SGHRS and CDR2 YFSETQ. The CDR3 extends over 17 amino acids. The CDR3 nucleotides are TGCGCCAGCAGCTTGTCAACAGGAAGGACGATGAACACTGAAGCTTTCTTT. This gives the protein CASSLSTGRTMNTEAFF.

The genes are TRBV4-3 and TRBJ2-5; D may be TRBD1 (7 bases). In germline, CDR1 is LGHNA, CDR2 YSLEER. Trimming shortened V by 4 bases and J by 5 bases, and 17 bases separated the two germline ends. CDR3 size: 15 residues. DNA of the CDR3: TGCGCCAGCAGCCGAGATCAGGGGGGTGTGGAGACCCAGTACTTC. Translating it yields CASSRDQGGVETQYF.

This clonotype was counted between two and nine times. J is TRBJ1-2 and V is TRBV20-1; 8 bases fit TRBD1. Germline CDR1 and CDR2: DFQATT and SNEGSKA (reference sequence). CDR3 length equals 18 residues. Losses at the gene ends were 1 base for V and 5 bases for J; bases not matched to a gene: 18. The CDR3 DNA is TGCAGTGCTAGAGCTCCGACAGGGGCGAAGACTTCACAGTATGGCTACACCTTC. Its translation is CSARAPTGAKTSQYGYTF.

On this clonotype: A read error may be the cause here, since a much bigger clone is one base away. CDR3 sequence: CASSAQGRPGEAFF. Here the CDR3 DNA reads TGTGCCAGCAGTGCCCAGGGCAGGCCAGGCGAAGCTTTCTTT. V and J are TRBV7-9 and TRBJ1-1; tentatively, D is TRBD1 (5 bases). Per the germline V gene, CDR1 is SEHNR and CDR2 is FQNEAQ (reference sequence). Trimming removed 6 bases from V and 8 bases from J, with 19 bases in between. This CDR3 has 14 residues.

The sample holds one count of this clonotype. The DNA for the CDR3 is TGTGCCAGCAGCTTAGCTAGCGGCACAGATACGCAGTATTTT. Protein product: CASSLASGTDTQYF. The rearrangement links TRBV7-9 to TRBJ2-3, with D possibly matching TRBD2 (5 bases). Trimming cost V 0 bases and J 1 base, with 5 bases left between them. Germline values: CDR1 SEHNR, CDR2 FQNEAQ (reference sequence). The CDR3 runs 14 residues.

The rearrangement links TRBV6-2 or TRBV6-3 to TRBJ1-1; D uncertain. The germline V gene has CDR1 MNHEY and CDR2 SVGEGT. The CDR3 length is 11 residues. Trimming took off 2 bases at V and 7 bases at J, with 5 bases between the two ends. The CDR3 region is CASSYPDEAFF. DNA for the CDR3: TGTGCCAGCAGTTACCCCGATGAAGCTTTCTTT.

There are many counts of this clonotype. Here the CDR3 reads CASSLAGLAGEEQYF. In DNA form, the CDR3 reads TGTGCCAGCAGCTTAGCTGGGCTAGCGGGGGAGGAGCAGTACTTC. This rearrangement joins TRBV7-2 to TRBJ2-7; 10 positions agree with TRBD2. This CDR3 has 15 residues. CDR1 SGHTA and CDR2 FQGNSA come from the germline V gene. Trimming took 0 bases from V and 7 from J; bases not matched to a gene: 6.

This clonotype was seen ten or more times. The junction and the germline gene differ at one end; a read error may be behind it. V usage is TRBV25-1 and J usage is TRBJ2-7; 9 bases map to TRBD1. Germline V CDR1 and CDR2: MGHDK, SYGVNS. This CDR3 is built from 14 residues. DNA for the CDR3: TGCGCCAGCAGCGCGGGACAGGGCTCCTACGAGCAGTACTTC. Its protein is CASSAGQGSYEQYF.